Shown below are 15 T cell receptor beta chains from a single sample sequenced in a study of blood T cells in healthy people across ages. Primed by a sample-barcoded 5' primer and a J-beta primer mix, a second PCR proceeded for roughly 7 to 11 cycles. TCRdb processed the 5' RACE reads anew with MiXCR; each CDR3 protein has one entry. The sample lists 750,000 to 950,000 distinct CDR3 sequences; roughly 26% were seen once. This sample was also put to use in a study of T cells of mothers and their children.

The material sequenced was blood. Receptor source: a boy between 10 and 17 years old in good health.

The chain employs TRBV15 and TRBJ2-7, with TRBD1 matching 8 bases. The germline V gene encodes CDR1 LNHNV and CDR2 YYDKDF (reference sequence). With 2 bases clipped from V and 5 bases from J, the junction kept 5 bases outside the gene matches. CDR3 length: 14 residues. The CDR3 DNA follows: TGTGCCACCAGCAGAAGTGACAGGGGCGACGAGCAGTACTTC. This encodes CATSRSDRGDEQYF.

The sample holds a few counts of this clonotype. V is TRBV5-1 and J is TRBJ1-2; possible D gene TRBD1, 5 bases. The CDR3 spans 13 residues. V was shortened by 5 bases and J by 8 bases, with 16 bases between the two germline ends. From germline, CDR1 is SGHRS and CDR2 YFSETQ. CDR3 nucleotides: TGCGCCAGCAGGTCACAGGAGACTGGGGGCTACACCTTC. Protein: CASRSQETGGYTF.

This clonotype was detected only once. This sequence joins TRBV24-1 and TRBJ2-1; D might be TRBD1 (6 bases). The CDR3 covers 15 residues. Deletions cut 5 bases from V and 0 bases from J, with 10 bases between. Germline V CDR1 and CDR2: KGHDR, SFDVKD. This CDR3 is CATSVGGSSYNEQFF. The CDR3 region has the DNA TGTGCCACCAGTGTTGGGGGCAGCTCCTACAATGAGCAGTTCTTC.

The chain uses TRBV7-3 and TRBJ2-3, with TRBD1 as a possible D gene (6 bases). V lost 5 bases and J lost 1, with 13 bases in between. The CDR3 is 15 amino acids. Germline CDR1 and CDR2: SGHTA and FQGTGA. This CDR3 is CASSPQGPRTDTQYF. The CDR3 DNA is TGTGCCAGCAGCCCACAGGGACCTCGCACAGATACGCAGTATTTT.

This clonotype appeared a few times. V usage is TRBV10-2 and J usage is TRBJ2-5, with a weak D call TRBD2 (7 bases). Germline CDR1 and CDR2: WSHSY and SAAADI. V lost 4 bases and J lost 3, with 15 bases in between. The CDR3 is 15 residues long. The CDR3 protein is CASSGGGLPKETQYF. In DNA form, the CDR3 reads TGCGCCAGCAGTGGGGGGGGGCTACCCAAAGAGACCCAGTACTTC.

This clonotype was counted only a few times. The V and J genes are TRBV6-5 and TRBJ1-2; D is undetermined. Trimming pared 5 bases from V and 4 bases from J, leaving 11 bases between. The CDR3 is made up of 13 amino acids. Germline assignment: CDR1 MNHEY and CDR2 SVGAGI. This chain's CDR3 is CASSPSLSYGYTF. Here the CDR3 DNA reads TGTGCCAGCAGTCCGTCCCTGAGCTATGGCTACACCTTC.

This clonotype was recorded once. The chain's CDR3 is CSERDSTGELFF. The CDR3 nucleotides are TGCAGTGAACGGGATAGCACCGGGGAGCTGTTTTTT. The chain has TRBV20-1 and TRBJ2-2; a weak D match, TRBD2 (5 bases). V lost 7 bases and J 4 bases, leaving 10 bases between the germline ends. From germline, CDR1 is DFQATT and CDR2 SNEGSKA (reference sequence). The CDR3 is made up of 12 amino acids.

In this sample, this clonotype turned up a few times. This sequence joins TRBV12-3 or TRBV12-4 and TRBJ2-5; tentatively, D is TRBD2 (5 bases). Trimming removed 6 bases at V and 5 bases at J, with 13 bases between. The CDR3 extends over 13 amino acids. The CDR3 spells CASSPREMETQYF. The DNA for the CDR3 is TGTGCCAGCAGCCCCCGGGAAATGGAGACCCAGTACTTC.

This clonotype showed up just a few times. The chain is built from TRBV6-1 and TRBJ1-6; TRBD1 matches at 8 bases. CDR1 is MNHNS and CDR2 is SASEGT in the germline V gene. There are 14 residues in the CDR3. The V gene end was trimmed by 8 bases and the J gene end by 5 bases; junction bases not matched to a gene: 5. In nucleotides, the CDR3 is TGTGCCAGCGCTAGGACAGGGAATAATTCACCCCTCCACTTT. Translation gives CASARTGNNSPLHF.

This chain connects TRBV7-6 to TRBJ2-5; either TRBD1 or TRBD2 may supply D (5 bases each). V was cut by 6 bases and J by 4 bases, with 24 bases left in between. CDR1 and CDR2 from the germline V gene are SGHVS and FNYEAQ. The CDR3 is 17 amino acids. The CDR3 nucleotides read TGTGCCAGCAGTCCGAGCGGAGGAAGGGACCCCAGAGAGACCCAGTACTTC. Its translation: CASSPSGGRDPRETQYF.

This clonotype was seen a handful of times. The J gene is TRBJ2-5, the V gene TRBV5-1, with D tentatively TRBD2 (6 bases). The CDR3 is 14 amino acids. Germline CDR1 and CDR2: SGHRS and YFSETQ. V was pared by 5 bases and J by 1 base, with 12 bases between. CDR3 DNA: TGCGCCAGCAGTGTGGGGGGAGTCCAAGAGACCCAGTACTTC. Encoded protein: CASSVGGVQETQYF.

There are many counts of this clonotype. The CDR3 spells CASSTGSGANVLTF. CDR3 nucleotides: TGTGCCAGCAGTACAGGGTCTGGGGCCAACGTCCTGACTTTC. V and J are TRBV12-3 or TRBV12-4 and TRBJ2-6, with D possibly matching TRBD1 (6 bases). CDR3 size: 14 residues. V lost 5 bases to trimming and J lost 1 base, with 6 bases between them.

This clonotype was detected a few times. The chain employs TRBV20-1 and TRBJ2-5; 13 bases are shared with TRBD2. V lost 6 bases, J lost 1 base, and 5 bases stayed unmatched. The CDR3 loop spans 15 amino acids. Germline V gene lookup returns CDR1 DFQATT and CDR2 SNEGSKA (reference sequence). In nucleotides, the CDR3 is TGCAGTGCAGGACTAGCGGGGGTGGTCCAAGAGACCCAGTACTTC. Its protein is CSAGLAGVVQETQYF.

The chain joins TRBV5-1 to TRBJ2-3; D not resolved. Per the germline V gene, CDR1 is SGHRS and CDR2 is YFSETQ. The V end lost 0 bases, the J end lost 3 bases, and 11 bases lay between the germline ends. The CDR3 is 15 amino acids. The CDR3: CASSLAMDGTDTQYF. The CDR3 coding sequence is TGCGCCAGCAGCTTGGCGATGGATGGGACAGATACGCAGTATTTT. Based on the CDR3 plus reference TRBV5-1 and TRBJ2-3, the full variable domain is KAGVTQTPRYLIKTRGQQVTLSCSPISGHRSVSWYQQTPGQGLQFLFEYFSETQRNKGNFPGRFSGRQFSNSRSEMNVSTLELGDSALYLCASSLAMDGTDTQYFGPGTRLTVL.

V gene TRBV5-1 combines with J gene TRBJ2-1; TRBD2 matches 12 bases. Germline V gene data show CDR1 as SGHRS and CDR2 as YFSETQ. Trimming removed 3 bases from V and 9 bases from J; junction bases left unmatched: 7. CDR3 length equals 15 residues. The CDR3 protein is CASSSASGRAGEQFF. The CDR3 bases are TGCGCCAGCAGCTCAGCTAGCGGGAGGGCCGGTGAGCAGTTCTTC.